A single sample is the source of the 3 T cell receptor beta chains below, sequenced in a study of preoperative IRX-2 immunotherapy in early breast cancer. Regarding treatment: preoperative locoregional IRX-2 cytokine immunotherapy. Profiling relied on immunoSEQ multiplex PCR, and the TCRdb table lists in-frame clones only, not all of them. The table records over 20,000 clones, approximately 80% of them present only once. The specimen comprised lymph node tissue, sampled after IRX-2 immunotherapy. These receptor sequences come from a human donor with breast cancer.

This chain connects TRBV5-1 to TRBJ2-3; 7 bases are shared with TRBD2. This CDR3 comprises 16 residues. Germline V CDR1 and CDR2: SGHRS, YFSETQ. V lost 4 bases to trimming and J lost 1 base; unmatched junction nucleotides: 9. The CDR3 here is CASSPVRSGGTDTQYF. CDR3 sequence (DNA): TGCGCCAGCAGCCCCGTGAGGAGCGGGGGCACAGATACGCAGTATTTT.

J is TRBJ1-4 and V is TRBV18, with a possible D match to TRBD1 (5 bases). The V and J ends lost 8 bases and 8 bases respectively, with 12 bases between them. CDR3 size: 12 residues. Germline assignment: CDR1 KGHSH and CDR2 LQKENI. CDR3 DNA sequence: TGTGCCAGCGCCAGGGACCTAGAAAAACTGTTTTTT. It specifies CASARDLEKLFF.

This chain joins TRBV28 and TRBJ1-4, with TRBD1 as a possible D gene (6 bases). This CDR3 is built from 16 residues. Looked up from germline, CDR1 is MDHEN and CDR2 is SYDVKM. Trimming shortened V by 8 bases and J by 0 bases, and 16 bases separated the two germline ends. The CDR3 DNA reads TGTGCCAGCTCCTTGGGAGGGGGGGCAACTAATGAAAAACTGTTTTTT. Amino acid sequence: CASSLGGGATNEKLFF.